This record looks at one T cell receptor beta chain sequence and its context. This specimen comes from a study of response to subunit inactivated influenza vaccine. This CDR3 has 14 amino acids. Germline V CDR1 and CDR2: MGHRA, YSYEKL. Trimming cost V 4 bases and J 5 bases, with 14 bases left between them. TCRdb used MiXCR to reprocess the RT-PCR reads, holding one entry per CDR3 protein. This sample has almost 600,000 distinct CDR3 sequences, with around 15% found just once. The rearrangement uses TRBV4-1 and TRBJ2-5; D not certain. The source is a man aged 45-65 years who received an inactivated influenza vaccine. The sample consisted of PBMCs from blood, taken approximately 12 days after vaccination. The CDR3 DNA sequence: TGCGCCAGCAGCCCCTGGACGTTAGGGGAGACCCAGTACTTC. Translated, it gives CASSPWTLGETQYF.